Shown below are 12 T cell receptor beta chains from a single sample sequenced in a study of blood T cell repertoires in COVID-19. Profiling relied on immunoSEQ multiplex PCR, and the TCRdb table lists in-frame clones only, not all of them. The table lists 310,000 or so clones, around 90% of them singletons, with approximately 5.4% in the top ten. The sequencing input was PBMCs or T cells enriched from blood (not recorded which). The source of these receptors is a woman under 40 who had recovered from COVID-19.

This clone was counted a single time. The rearrangement links TRBV29-1 to TRBJ1-5; D gene uncertain. The germline V gene has CDR1 SQVTM and CDR2 ANQGSEA. This CDR3 spans 13 amino acids. V was cut by 4 bases and J by 5 bases, with 12 bases left in between. The CDR3 here is CSVGAGLDQPQHF. The CDR3 DNA reads as TGCAGCGTTGGTGCTGGGCTCGATCAGCCCCAGCATTTT.

The chain combines TRBV18 with TRBJ2-1; D call uncertain. Deletions cut 8 bases from V and 0 bases from J, with 17 bases between. Looked up from germline, CDR1 is KGHSH and CDR2 is LQKENI. This CDR3 comprises 16 residues. In DNA form, the CDR3 reads TGTGCCAGCCAACATGAGGCCCCGAGCTCCTACAATGAGCAGTTCTTC. Translating gives CASQHEAPSSYNEQFF.

Worth noting for this clone: At one end the junction does not follow the germline gene, possibly because of a read error. The chain is built from TRBV5-1 and TRBJ1-6; weak D call: TRBD1 (5 bases). Looked up from germline, CDR1 is SGHRS and CDR2 is YFSETQ. The CDR3 covers 15 residues. The CDR3 DNA follows: TGCGCCAGCAGCTTGGCCGGGGGTGTTGATTCCCCCCTCCACTTT. This codes for CASSLAGGVDSPLHF.

This clone showed up just once. J is TRBJ1-1 and V is TRBV5-1; 7 nucleotides align to TRBD1. V shed 1 base, J shed 0 bases, and the junction held 9 bases outside the gene matches. The germline V gene encodes CDR1 SGHRS and CDR2 YFSETQ. This CDR3 spans 17 amino acids. This CDR3 reads CASSLKWTGAMNTEAFF. The CDR3 DNA reads TGCGCCAGCAGCTTGAAGTGGACAGGTGCCATGAACACTGAAGCTTTCTTT.

V and J are TRBV2 and TRBJ1-1; TRBD1 matches 9 bases. J lost 1 base, V lost 6 bases, and 6 bases had no gene match. Germline V gene sequence: CDR1 SNHLY, CDR2 FYNNEI. CDR3 length: 15 residues. CDR3 region: CASSKQGAGNTEAFF. The CDR3 DNA reads as TGTGCCAGCAGCAAACAGGGGGCTGGGAACACTGAAGCTTTCTTT. Together with reference TRBV2 and TRBJ1-1, the CDR3 gives the full variable domain: EPEVTQTPSHQVTQMGQEVILRCVPISNHLYFYWYRQILGQKVEFLVSFYNNEISEKSEIFDDQFSVERPDGSNFTLKIRSTKLEDSAMYFCASSKQGAGNTEAFFGQGTRLTVV.

V usage is TRBV5-1 and J usage is TRBJ2-2; 8 nucleotides align to TRBD1. CDR3 size: 16 residues. Germline-derived CDR1 and CDR2 are SGHRS and YFSETQ. V gave up 1 base and J gave up 6 bases; unmatched junction bases: 8. The CDR3 reads CASSLKVTGGSGELFF. The CDR3 region has the DNA TGCGCCAGCAGCTTGAAGGTTACAGGGGGGTCCGGGGAGCTGTTTTTT.

The chain uses TRBV27 and TRBJ1-1; D might be TRBD1 (5 bases). Trimming pared 6 bases from V and 7 bases from J, leaving 18 bases between. CDR3 length: 14 residues. The germline V gene encodes CDR1 MNHEY and CDR2 SMNVEV (reference sequence). CDR3 amino acids: CASSENQGFSEAFF. In DNA form, the CDR3 reads TGTGCCAGCAGCGAAAATCAGGGTTTTAGTGAAGCTTTCTTT.

This clone was detected only once. CDR3: CASSESGQTYEQYF. The DNA for the CDR3 is TGCGCCAGCAGTGAGTCCGGACAGACCTACGAGCAGTACTTC. The chain carries TRBV10-1 and TRBJ2-7, with D possibly TRBD1 on 6 matching bases. V was cut by 0 bases and J by 2 bases, with 8 bases left in between. The CDR3 loop spans 14 amino acids. CDR1 WNHNN and CDR2 SYGVQD come from the germline V gene (reference sequence).

The chain recombines TRBV29-1 with TRBJ1-2; no definite D call. V was shortened by 5 bases and J by 3 bases, with 10 bases between the two germline ends. The germline CDR1 and CDR2 sequences are SQVTM and ANQGSEA. The CDR3 sequence is 12 residues long. The DNA for the CDR3 is TGCAGCGTTCGGGTGGAGGACTATGGCTACACCTTC. This gives the protein CSVRVEDYGYTF.

This clone was observed a few times. The chain couples TRBV19 to TRBJ1-2; TRBD1 matches 7 bases. This CDR3 has 11 residues. CDR1 is LNHDA, CDR2 SQIVND, per germline (reference sequence). V was clipped by 8 bases and J by 8 bases; unmatched bases: 5. For the CDR3, the DNA is TGTGCCAGTGATGACAGGGTCGGCTACACCTTC. This gives the protein CASDDRVGYTF. The full variable domain, its missing parts supplied by reference TRBV19 and TRBJ1-2, is DGGITQSPKYLFRKEGQNVTLSCEQNLNHDAMYWYRQDPGQGLRLIYYSQIVNDFQKGDIAEGYSVSREKKESFPLTVTSAQKNPTAFYLCASDDRVGYTFGSGTRLTVV.

CDR3 sequence (DNA): TGTGCCAGCAGCGGGGGGCAGTCTGGGGCCAACGTCCTGACTTTC. Translating gives CASSGGQSGANVLTF. The chain uses TRBV28 and TRBJ2-6, with D tentatively TRBD2 (7 bases). The CDR3 is made up of 15 amino acids. The V and J ends lost 6 bases and 1 base respectively, with 10 bases between them. Germline V gives CDR1 MDHEN, CDR2 SYDVKM.

This sequence joins TRBV2 and TRBJ1-3; D is unclear. Germline-derived CDR1 and CDR2 are SNHLY and FYNNEI. The CDR3 runs to 18 residues. V gave up 0 bases and J gave up 4 bases, with 19 bases separating them. CDR3 amino acids: CASSEAEFVPSGGNTIYF. As DNA, the CDR3 is TGTGCCAGCAGTGAAGCGGAATTCGTCCCTTCGGGAGGAAACACCATATATTTT.